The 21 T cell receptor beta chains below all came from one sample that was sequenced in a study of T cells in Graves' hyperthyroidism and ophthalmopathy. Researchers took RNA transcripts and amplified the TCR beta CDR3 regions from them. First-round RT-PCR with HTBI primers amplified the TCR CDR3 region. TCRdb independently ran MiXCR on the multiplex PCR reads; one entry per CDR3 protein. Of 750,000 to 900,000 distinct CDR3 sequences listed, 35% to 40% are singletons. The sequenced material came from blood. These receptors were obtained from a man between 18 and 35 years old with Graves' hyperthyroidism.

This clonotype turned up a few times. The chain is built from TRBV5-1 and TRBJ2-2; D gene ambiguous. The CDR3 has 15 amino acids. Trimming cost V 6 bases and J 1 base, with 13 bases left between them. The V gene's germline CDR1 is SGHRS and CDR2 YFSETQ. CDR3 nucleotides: TGCGCCAGCACCCTTCACGCTGGGAACACCGGGGAGCTGTTTTTT. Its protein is CASTLHAGNTGELFF.

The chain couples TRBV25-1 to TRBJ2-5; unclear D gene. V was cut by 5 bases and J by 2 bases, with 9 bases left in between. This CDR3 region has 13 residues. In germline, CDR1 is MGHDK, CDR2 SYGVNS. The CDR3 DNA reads TGTGCCAGCAGTAACTCCAGGCAAGAGACCCAGTACTTC. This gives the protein CASSNSRQETQYF.

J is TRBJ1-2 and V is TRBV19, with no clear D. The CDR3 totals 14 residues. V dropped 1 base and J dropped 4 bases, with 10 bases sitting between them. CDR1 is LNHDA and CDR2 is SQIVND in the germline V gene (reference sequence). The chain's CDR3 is CASSIVEGFYGYTF. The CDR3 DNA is TGTGCCAGTAGTATAGTTGAGGGTTTCTATGGCTACACCTTC.

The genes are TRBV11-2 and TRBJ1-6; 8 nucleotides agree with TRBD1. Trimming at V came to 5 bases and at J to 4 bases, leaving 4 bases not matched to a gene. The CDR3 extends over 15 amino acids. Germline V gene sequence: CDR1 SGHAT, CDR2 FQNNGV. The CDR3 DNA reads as TGTGCCAGCAGCCCCCAGGGGGCGTATAATTCACCCCTCCACTTT. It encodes CASSPQGAYNSPLHF.

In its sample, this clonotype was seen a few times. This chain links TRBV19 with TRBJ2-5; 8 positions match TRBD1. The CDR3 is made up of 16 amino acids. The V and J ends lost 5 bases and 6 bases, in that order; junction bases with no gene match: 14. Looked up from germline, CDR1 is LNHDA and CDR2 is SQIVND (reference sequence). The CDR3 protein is CASSEGQGVHHKTQYF. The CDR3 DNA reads TGTGCCAGTAGTGAAGGACAGGGTGTACACCATAAGACCCAGTACTTC.

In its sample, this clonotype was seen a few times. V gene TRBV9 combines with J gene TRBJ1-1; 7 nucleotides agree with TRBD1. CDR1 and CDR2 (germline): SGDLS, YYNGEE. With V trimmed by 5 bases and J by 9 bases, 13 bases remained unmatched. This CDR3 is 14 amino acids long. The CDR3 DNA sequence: TGTGCCAGCAGTACCCGGGACAGTAAGAGAAAAGCTTTCTTT. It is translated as CASSTRDSKRKAFF.

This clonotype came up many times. The CDR3 DNA is TGCAGCGTTTCTAACGACAGGGGGAATCAGCCCCAGCATTTT. Encoded protein: CSVSNDRGNQPQHF. The rearrangement uses TRBV29-1 and TRBJ1-5; TRBD1 matches at 9 bases. Germline V gene data show CDR1 as SQVTM and CDR2 as ANQGSEA. V was pared by 5 bases and J by 4 bases, with 6 bases of the junction left unmatched. This CDR3 spans 14 amino acids.

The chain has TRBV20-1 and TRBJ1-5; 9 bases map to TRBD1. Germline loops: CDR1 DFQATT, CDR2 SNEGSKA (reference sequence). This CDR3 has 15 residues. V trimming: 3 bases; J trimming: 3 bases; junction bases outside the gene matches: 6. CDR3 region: CSASSGTGNNQPQHF. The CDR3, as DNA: TGCAGTGCTAGCTCCGGGACAGGGAACAATCAGCCCCAGCATTTT.

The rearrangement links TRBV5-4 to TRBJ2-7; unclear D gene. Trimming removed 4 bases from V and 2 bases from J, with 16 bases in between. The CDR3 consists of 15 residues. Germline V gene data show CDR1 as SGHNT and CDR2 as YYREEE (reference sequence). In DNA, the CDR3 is TGTGCCAGCAGCCAAGGGCCCATGAGAACCTACGAGCAGTACTTC. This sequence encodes CASSQGPMRTYEQYF. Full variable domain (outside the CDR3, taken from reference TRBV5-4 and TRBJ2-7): ETGVTQSPTHLIKTRGQQVTLRCSSQSGHNTVSWYQQALGQGPQFIFQYYREEENGRGNFPPRFSGLQFPNYSSELNVNALELDDSALYLCASSQGPMRTYEQYFGPGTRLTVT.

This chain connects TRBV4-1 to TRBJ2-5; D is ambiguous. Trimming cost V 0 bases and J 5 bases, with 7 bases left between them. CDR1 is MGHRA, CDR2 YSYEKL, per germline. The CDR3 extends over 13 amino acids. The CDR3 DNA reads TGCGCCAGCAGCCAAGATTCCTGGGAGACCCAGTACTTC. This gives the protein CASSQDSWETQYF.

The CDR3 is CASSPGWGDGVNTEAFF. CDR3 DNA sequence: TGTGCCAGCAGCCCCGGGTGGGGGGATGGCGTGAACACTGAAGCTTTCTTT. The chain is built from TRBV12-3 or TRBV12-4 and TRBJ1-1; weak D call: TRBD1 (5 bases). Deletions cut 6 bases from V and 0 bases from J, with 20 bases between. The length of the CDR3 is 17 residues.

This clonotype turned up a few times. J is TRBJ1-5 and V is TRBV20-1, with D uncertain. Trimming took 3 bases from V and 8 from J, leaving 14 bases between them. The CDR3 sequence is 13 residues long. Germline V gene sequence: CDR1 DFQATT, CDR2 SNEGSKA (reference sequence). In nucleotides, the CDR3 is TGCAGTGCTAGGGGCAGAAGCCACAAGCCCCAGCATTTT. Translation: CSARGRSHKPQHF.

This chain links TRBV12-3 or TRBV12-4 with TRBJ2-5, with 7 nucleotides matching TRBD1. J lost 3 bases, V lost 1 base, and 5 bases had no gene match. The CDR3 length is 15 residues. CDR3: CASSLGTGLEETQYF. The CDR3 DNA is TGTGCCAGCAGTTTAGGGACAGGTCTCGAAGAGACCCAGTACTTC.

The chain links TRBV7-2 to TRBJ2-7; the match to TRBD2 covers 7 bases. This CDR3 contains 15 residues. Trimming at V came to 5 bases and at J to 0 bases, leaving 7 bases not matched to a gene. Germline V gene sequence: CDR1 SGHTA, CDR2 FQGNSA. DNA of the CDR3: TGTGCCAGCAGCGCATCGAGCGGGGTCTCCTACGAGCAGTACTTC. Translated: CASSASSGVSYEQYF.

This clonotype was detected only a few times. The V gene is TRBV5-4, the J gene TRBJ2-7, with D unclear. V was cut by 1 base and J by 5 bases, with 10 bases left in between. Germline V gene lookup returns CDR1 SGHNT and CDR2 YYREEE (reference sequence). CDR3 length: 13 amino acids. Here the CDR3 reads CASSLSEKNEQYF. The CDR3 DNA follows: TGTGCCAGCAGCTTGTCGGAGAAGAACGAGCAGTACTTC.

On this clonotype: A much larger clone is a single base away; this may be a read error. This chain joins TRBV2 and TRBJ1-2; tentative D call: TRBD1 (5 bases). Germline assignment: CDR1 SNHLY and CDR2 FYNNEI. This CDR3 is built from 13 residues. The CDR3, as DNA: TGTGCCGGCAGTCCTCAGGGAATCTATGGCTACACCTTC. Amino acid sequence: CAGSPQGIYGYTF. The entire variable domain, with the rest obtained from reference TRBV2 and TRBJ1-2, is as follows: EPEVTQTPSHQVTQMGQEVILRCVPISNHLYFYWYRQILGQKVEFLVSFYNNEISEKSEIFDDQFSVERPDGSNFTLKIRSTKLEDSAMYFCAGSPQGIYGYTFGSGTRLTVV.

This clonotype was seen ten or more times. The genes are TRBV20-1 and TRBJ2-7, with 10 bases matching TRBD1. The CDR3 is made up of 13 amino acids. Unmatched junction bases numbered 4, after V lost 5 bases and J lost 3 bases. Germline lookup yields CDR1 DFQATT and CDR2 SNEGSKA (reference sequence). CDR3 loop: CSADRDRGYEQYF. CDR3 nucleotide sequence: TGCAGTGCTGACCGGGACAGGGGCTACGAGCAGTACTTC.

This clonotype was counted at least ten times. The CDR3: CATHRGFDQPQHF. In nucleotides, the CDR3 is TGTGCCACCCATCGGGGGTTCGATCAGCCCCAGCATTTT. This rearrangement joins TRBV10-3 to TRBJ1-5, with D possibly being TRBD1 (5 bases). This CDR3 region has 13 residues. The germline V and J ends were trimmed by 10 bases and 5 bases, with 15 bases remaining between them. Looked up from germline, CDR1 is ENHRY and CDR2 is SYGVKD.

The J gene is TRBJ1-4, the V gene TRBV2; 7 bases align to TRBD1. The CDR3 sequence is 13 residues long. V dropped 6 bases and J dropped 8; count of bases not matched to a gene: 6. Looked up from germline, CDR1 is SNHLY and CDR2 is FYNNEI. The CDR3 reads CASSRTGIEKLFF. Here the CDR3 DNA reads TGTGCCAGCAGCCGGACAGGTATCGAAAAACTGTTTTTT.

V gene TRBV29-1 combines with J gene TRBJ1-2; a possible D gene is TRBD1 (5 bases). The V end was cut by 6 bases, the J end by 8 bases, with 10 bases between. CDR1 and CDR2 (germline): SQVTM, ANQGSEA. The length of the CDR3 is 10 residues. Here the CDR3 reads CSVPGKGYTF. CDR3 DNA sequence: TGCAGCGTCCCAGGGAAGGGCTACACCTTC.

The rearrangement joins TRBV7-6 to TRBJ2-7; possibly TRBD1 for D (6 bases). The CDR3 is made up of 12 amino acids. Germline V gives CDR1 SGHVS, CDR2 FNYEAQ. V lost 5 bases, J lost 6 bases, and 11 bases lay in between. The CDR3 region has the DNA TGTGCCAGCAGCAGAGCGGACAGCGAGCAGTACTTC. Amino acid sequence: CASSRADSEQYF. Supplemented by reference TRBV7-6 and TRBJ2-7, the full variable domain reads GAGVSQSPRYKVTKRGQDVALRCDPISGHVSLYWYRQALGQGPEFLTYFNYEAQQDKSGLPNDRFSAERPEGSISTLTIQRTEQRDSAMYRCASSRADSEQYFGPGTRLTVT.